Below, 8 T cell receptor beta chains from the same sample are listed, as sequenced in a study of tumor-infiltrating lymphocytes in primary liver carcinoma. TCR beta cDNA was prepared out of about 530 ng total RNA by means of a constant-region primer. Library construction for TCR beta comprised three nested multiplex PCR rounds performed with slightly modified ARM-PCR. Running 10 cycles apiece, the first two PCR rounds relied on TRBV1-TRBV30 forward primers together with a C-beta reverse primer. TCRdb re-called the multiplex PCR reads with MiXCR, one entry per CDR3 protein. The repertoire holds 30,000 to 35,000 distinct CDR3 sequences, around 80% seen once, with roughly 38% in the top ten. Both RNA and DNA were isolated together from about 20-30 mg of bulk tissue that had not been sorted. What was sequenced was liver tumor tissue from sampling region 5. Specified subset: tumor region T5, tumor centre. Every receptor here comes from a man aged 40-49 years with primary liver carcinoma and hepatitis B virus infection.

In its sample, this clonotype was seen many times. This chain connects TRBV28 to TRBJ1-1; D remains unclear. V lost 4 bases to trimming and J lost 0 bases, with 15 bases between them. This CDR3 is built from 16 residues. Germline assignment: CDR1 MDHEN and CDR2 SYDVKM. This CDR3 is CASSSTFHGVNTEAFF. As DNA, the CDR3 is TGTGCCAGCAGTTCCACTTTCCATGGGGTGAACACTGAAGCTTTCTTT.

For this clonotype: A much larger clone sits a single nucleotide away, making a read error possible. The chain couples TRBV4-1 to TRBJ2-1; D is ambiguous. Per germline, CDR1 MGHRA and CDR2 YSYEKL. CDR3 size: 15 residues. Here the CDR3 reads CAISQRSVTYNEQFF. CDR3 DNA sequence: TGCGCCATCAGCCAAAGATCTGTGACCTACAATGAGCAGTTCTTC.

As for this clonotype: The CDR3 ends on some other residue instead of the conserved phenylalanine or tryptophan, so this is likely a read error. The chain couples TRBV28 to TRBJ2-2, with D hard to call. CDR1 is MDHEN and CDR2 is SYDVKM in the germline V gene. The V gene lost 3 bases and the J gene lost 6 bases, with 14 bases spanning the gap. The CDR3 totals 15 residues. The CDR3 region has the DNA TGTGCCAGCAGTTTGTTCGAGGCCGGGCCCGGGGAGCTGTTTCTT. Protein: CASSLFEAGPGELFL.

At least ten counts were recorded for this clonotype. The CDR3 does not end in the conserved phenylalanine or tryptophan, so this is likely a read error. The rearrangement joins TRBV29-1 to TRBJ2-7; 10 bases are a match to TRBD2. Trimming took 0 bases from V and 6 from J; bases not matched to a gene: 5. The CDR3 loop spans 14 amino acids. CDR1 and CDR2 (germline): SQVTM, ANQGSEA. The CDR3 DNA follows: TGCAGCGTTGAAGACCTAGCGGGAGTCTCCGAGCAGTACTAC. It codes for CSVEDLAGVSEQYY.

In its sample, this clonotype was seen once. No conserved phenylalanine or tryptophan ends this CDR3, so it is likely a read error. The chain links TRBV12-3 or TRBV12-4 to TRBJ2-5; 8 bases are a match to TRBD2. CDR3 length equals 15 residues. CDR3 nucleotides: TGTACCAGCAGGGAAGGTAGCGGGGACCAAGGGACCCAGTACTCC. This gives the protein CTSREGSGDQGTQYS.

As to this clonotype: The junction differs from germline at one of its ends, possibly a read error. The V gene is TRBV10-3, the J gene TRBJ2-3; 13 bases agree with TRBD2. CDR3 length: 18 residues. Germline CDR1 is ENHRY and CDR2 is SYGVKD. The CDR3 is CAISETRTSGSGTDMQYF. The DNA for the CDR3 is TGTGCCATCAGTGAGACCCGGACTAGCGGGAGTGGAACGGATATGCAGTATTTT.

The V and J genes are TRBV11-3 and TRBJ2-2; D not certain. CDR1 and CDR2 (germline): SGHNT, YENEEA. The V and J ends lost 9 bases and 10 bases respectively, with 24 bases between them. CDR3 size: 15 residues. For the CDR3, the DNA is TGTGCCAGGTGGCGTCTTAAACCCATCACCTTGGAGCTGTTTTTT. Encoded protein: CARWRLKPITLELFF.

This clonotype was detected only a few times. The chain joins TRBV6-1 to TRBJ2-7; 7 bases line up with TRBD1. Per germline, CDR1 MNHNS and CDR2 SASEGT. J lost 0 bases, V lost 10 bases, and 12 bases had no gene match. The CDR3 is made up of 15 amino acids. DNA of the CDR3: TGTGCCAACAGAGGGGGACAGTGGAGCTCCTACGAGCAGTACTTC. This translates into CANRGGQWSSYEQYF.